These 18 T cell receptor beta chains originate from one sample sequenced in a study of blood T cell repertoires in COVID-19. Assay: immunoSEQ multiplex PCR; the TCRdb copy retains only in-frame clones and omits some. This table holds about 200,000 clones, around 89% found once. Sequencing was performed on peripheral blood. The receptor set was obtained from a man aged 45-65 years with acute or convalescent COVID-19.

The CDR3 spells CAWSRGPPTNSPLHF. The CDR3 DNA follows: TGTGCCTGGAGCAGGGGTCCCCCCACTAATTCACCCCTCCACTTT. This chain links TRBV30 with TRBJ1-6; D might be TRBD1 (6 bases). V was clipped by 3 bases and J by 6 bases, with 15 bases between them. Germline values: CDR1 GTSNPN, CDR2 SVGIG (reference sequence). The length of the CDR3 is 15 residues.

A few counts support this clone. The chain couples TRBV28 to TRBJ2-7; 8 bases match TRBD1. The V segment lost 4 bases and the J segment 8 bases; nucleotides outside the gene matches: 10. The CDR3 is 14 amino acids. CDR1 is MDHEN, CDR2 SYDVKM, per germline. In DNA, the CDR3 is TGTGCCAGCAGTTCCGGGACAGGCCCTACGAAGCAGTACTTC. It encodes CASSSGTGPTKQYF. The entire variable domain, with the rest obtained from reference TRBV28 and TRBJ2-7, is as follows: DVKVTQSSRYLVKRTGEKVFLECVQDMDHENMFWYRQDPGLGLRLIYFSYDVKMKEKGDIPEGYSVSREKKERFSLILESASTNQTSMYLCASSSGTGPTKQYFGPGTRLTVT.

The rearrangement joins TRBV10-3 to TRBJ2-3; 15 positions agree with TRBD2. Germline loops: CDR1 ENHRY, CDR2 SYGVKD. There are 18 residues in the CDR3. J lost 3 bases, V lost 2 bases, and 6 bases had no gene match. In DNA form, the CDR3 reads TGTGCCATCAGTGAGAGGGGACTAGCGGGAGGAGGGACAGATACGCAGTATTTT. Protein product: CAISERGLAGGGTDTQYF.

The V and J genes are TRBV3-1 (or the pseudogene TRBV3-2) and TRBJ1-2, with 10 bases lining up with TRBD1. Looked up from germline, CDR1 is LGHDT and CDR2 is YNNKEL (reference sequence). The ends lost 4 bases at V and 2 bases at J; junction bases unmatched: 10. This CDR3 region has 17 residues. CDR3 sequence (DNA): TGTGCCAGCAGCCCGCAGACAGGGGGCGTTCAGAACTATGGCTACACCTTC. It encodes CASSPQTGGVQNYGYTF.

This clone was counted between two and nine times. The gene calls are TRBV2 and TRBJ1-3, with TRBD1 as a possible D gene (5 bases). In germline, CDR1 is SNHLY, CDR2 FYNNEI. With 6 bases removed from V and 0 bases from J, the gap between germline ends came to 9 bases. The CDR3 has 14 residues. The CDR3, as DNA: TGTGCCAGCAGACAGGATTACTCTGGAAACACCATATATTTT. Translated: CASRQDYSGNTIYF.

The rearrangement links TRBV18 to TRBJ1-2, with TRBD1 matching 8 bases. Germline V CDR1 and CDR2: KGHSH, LQKENI. The J segment lost 14 bases and the V segment lost 2 bases, leaving 4 bases of the junction unmatched. The CDR3 is made up of 11 amino acids. CDR3 amino acids: CASSPGQGRTF. In DNA, the CDR3 is TGTGCCAGCTCACCAGGACAGGGAAGGACCTTC.

V usage is TRBV30 and J usage is TRBJ1-1; TRBD1 matches at 9 bases. J gave up 3 bases and V 5 bases, and 4 bases lay outside the gene matches. This CDR3 has 13 residues. Looked up from germline, CDR1 is GTSNPN and CDR2 is SVGIG (reference sequence). CDR3 in DNA: TGTGCCTGGGATAGGGACAGGGACACTGAAGCTTTCTTT. This encodes CAWDRDRDTEAFF. Based on the CDR3 plus reference TRBV30 and TRBJ1-1, the full variable domain is SQTIHQWPATLVQPVGSPLSLECTVEGTSNPNLYWYRQAAGRGLQLLFYSVGIGQISSEVPQNLSASRPQDRQFILSSKKLLLSDSGFYLCAWDRDRDTEAFFGQGTRLTVV.

The chain carries TRBV18 and TRBJ2-7; TRBD2 is a possible D gene (5 bases). Germline values: CDR1 KGHSH, CDR2 LQKENI. There are 12 residues in the CDR3. V lost 3 bases and J 3 bases, leaving 6 bases between the germline ends. The CDR3 region is CASSPGSYEQYF. DNA for the CDR3: TGTGCCAGCTCACCGGGGAGCTACGAGCAGTACTTC.

The chain is built from TRBV28 and TRBJ1-2, with 9 nucleotides matching TRBD1. The CDR3 loop spans 15 amino acids. Per germline, CDR1 MDHEN and CDR2 SYDVKM. Trimming at V came to 0 bases and at J to 8 bases, leaving 7 bases not matched to a gene. The CDR3 DNA reads TGTGCCAGCAGTTTATGGGACAGGGGTTCTTGGGGCTACACCTTC. The encoded protein is CASSLWDRGSWGYTF.

A single count supports this clone. The genes are TRBV2 and TRBJ1-4; 7 bases match TRBD1. With V trimmed by 9 bases and J by 5 bases, 6 bases remained unmatched. From germline, CDR1 is SNHLY and CDR2 FYNNEI. The CDR3 runs 13 residues. CDR3 sequence: CASRTGLNEKLFF. CDR3 DNA: TGTGCCAGTCGGACAGGCCTCAATGAAAAACTGTTTTTT. Using reference TRBV2 and TRBJ1-4 for the parts outside the CDR3, the full variable domain is EPEVTQTPSHQVTQMGQEVILRCVPISNHLYFYWYRQILGQKVEFLVSFYNNEISEKSEIFDDQFSVERPDGSNFTLKIRSTKLEDSAMYFCASRTGLNEKLFFGSGTQLSVL.

V and J are TRBV9 and TRBJ2-1; 14 bases match TRBD2. V shed 1 base and J 8 bases; nucleotides not matched to a gene: 8. This CDR3 comprises 17 residues. Germline V gene lookup returns CDR1 SGDLS and CDR2 YYNGEE. CDR3 in amino acids: CASSVLTSGRGFDEQFF. The CDR3 nucleotides read TGTGCCAGCAGCGTACTGACTAGCGGGAGGGGTTTTGATGAGCAGTTCTTC.

This sequence joins TRBV19 and TRBJ2-5, with TRBD2 as a possible D gene (6 bases). CDR3 size: 18 residues. The germline V gene has CDR1 LNHDA and CDR2 SQIVND (reference sequence). The V end was cut by 6 bases, the J end by 3 bases, with 26 bases between. The CDR3 bases are TGTGCCAGTAGCCAACTGGGGAAGCGGGCAGGACCAGAAGAGACCCAGTACTTC. This gives the protein CASSQLGKRAGPEETQYF.

The CDR3 nucleotides are TGTGCCAGCAGTTATCCCTTACAGGGACCTAGCACAGATACGCAGTATTTT. It encodes CASSYPLQGPSTDTQYF. The chain carries TRBV6-2 or TRBV6-3 and TRBJ2-3; possibly TRBD1 for D (6 bases). Germline values: CDR1 MNHEY, CDR2 SVGEGT. V was clipped by 3 bases and J by 0 bases, with 16 bases between them. The CDR3 has 17 amino acids.

CDR3 sequence (DNA): TGTGCCTGGAGTCACCTCTATCGGGAGGGAGAGACCCAGTACTTC. Protein product: CAWSHLYREGETQYF. The gene calls are TRBV30 and TRBJ2-5; 8 nucleotides match TRBD2. V was pared by 2 bases and J by 4 bases, with 9 bases of the junction left unmatched. Per germline, CDR1 GTSNPN and CDR2 SVGIG (reference sequence). This CDR3 is 15 amino acids long. Full variable domain (remainder filled in from reference TRBV30 and TRBJ2-5): SQTIHQWPATLVQPVGSPLSLECTVEGTSNPNLYWYRQAAGRGLQLLFYSVGIGQISSEVPQNLSASRPQDRQFILSSKKLLLSDSGFYLCAWSHLYREGETQYFGPGTRLLVL.

Here the CDR3 reads CASSLGRRNEKLFF. CDR3 DNA: TGTGCCAGCAGCTTAGGGCGCAGGAACGAAAAACTGTTTTTT. This rearrangement joins TRBV7-8 to TRBJ1-4; D is uncertain. V shed 1 base and J shed 8 bases, with 11 bases lying between them. Germline values: CDR1 SGHVS, CDR2 FQNEAQ. This CDR3 is 14 amino acids long.

V usage is TRBV7-3 and J usage is TRBJ1-1, with D possibly being TRBD1 (6 bases). Germline CDR1 reads SGHTA; CDR2 reads FQGTGA. The CDR3 is 16 residues long. Trimming removed 5 bases from V and 0 bases from J, with 16 bases in between. The DNA of the CDR3 is TGTGCCAGCAGCGAAAGAGGGGGGGCGATGAACACTGAAGCTTTCTTT. Protein sequence: CASSERGGAMNTEAFF.

The V gene is TRBV7-2, the J gene TRBJ1-5; no definite D call. Per germline, CDR1 SGHTA and CDR2 FQGNSA. The CDR3 contains 15 residues. V dropped 1 base and J dropped 5 bases, with 12 bases sitting between them. CDR3 sequence: CASSLGGSGYQPQHF. CDR3 nucleotide sequence: TGTGCCAGCAGCTTAGGAGGGTCTGGGTATCAGCCCCAGCATTTT.

The chain uses TRBV11-2 and TRBJ2-7; the match to TRBD2 covers 8 bases. The V gene's germline CDR1 is SGHAT and CDR2 FQNNGV. V lost 3 bases and J lost 0; bases outside the gene matches: 1. This CDR3 contains 14 residues. The CDR3 sequence: CASSLTSASYEQYV. In DNA form, the CDR3 reads TGTGCCAGCAGCTTGACTAGCGCCTCCTACGAGCAGTACGTC.